The sequence of this T cell receptor beta chain was determined in a study of tumor and adjacent non-tumor tissue in lung cancer. Study-level results: Tumor repertoires had a smaller top 100 clone share than normal lung. Higher tumor TCR diversity was associated with shorter survival.

Comments on this clonotype: Its specificity is not known.

TCRbeta libraries were built with three rounds of nested PCR, modified from ARM-PCR. TCRdb itself ran the multiplex PCR reads through MiXCR, one entry per CDR3 protein. The data contain tens of thousands of distinct CDR3 sequences, just over 75% of them singletons. This sample's RNA came from whole unsorted tissue. More than 3 cm separated this lung sample from the edge of the tumor. Newly diagnosed lung cancer patients had thoracic surgery in China, August–late 2014, without prior chemotherapy. The sample was distant non-tumor lung tissue. The TCR comes from a man between 65 and 80 years old with non-small cell lung cancer.

DNA of the CDR3: TGTGCCAGCAGCCTACAGGGTAGGTCTGAAGCTTTCTTT. Translation: CASSLQGRSEAFF. This sequence joins TRBV28 and TRBJ1-1, with D possibly matching TRBD1 (6 bases). Germline CDR1 reads MDHEN; CDR2 reads SYDVKM. The CDR3 totals 13 residues. Trimming removed 6 bases from V and 6 bases from J, with 14 bases in between. The full variable domain, rest sourced from reference TRBV28 and TRBJ1-1, is DVKVTQSSRYLVKRTGEKVFLECVQDMDHENMFWYRQDPGLGLRLIYFSYDVKMKEKGDIPEGYSVSREKKERFSLILESASTNQTSMYLCASSLQGRSEAFFGQGTRLTVV.